This T cell receptor (beta chain) is drawn from a study of PD-1 blockade in classical Hodgkin lymphoma. Study-wide context: Patients were treated with nivolumab at 3 mg/kg, and this was given intravenously every 2 weeks. Findings and caveats of the study: CD4+ TCR diversity, unlike CD8+, rose significantly by C4D1. Newly diagnosed patients had baseline TCR diversity that was reportedly lower than that of healthy donors.

Here immunoSEQ multiplex PCR was the method, and the copy in TCRdb shows in-frame clones only, minus some. The sample has roughly 96,000 clones; 85% to 90% are singletons. Trimming took 4 bases from V and 10 from J; bases not matched to a gene: 5. The CDR3 consists of 14 residues. Germline CDR1 is LNHDA and CDR2 is SQIVND (reference sequence). Each patient relapsed following autologous stem cell transplantation, and prior brentuximab vedotin exposure differed. Turning to this clone: Its target is unknown. Here the CDR3 omits its conserved ending phenylalanine or tryptophan, so a read error is the likely source.

V is TRBV19 and J is TRBJ1-6; 9 bases line up with TRBD1. The specimen was peripheral blood mononuclear cells (PBMCs), collected before the second cycle of nivolumab. The TCR was taken from a human donor with classical Hodgkin lymphoma. Here the CDR3 reads CASSTTGGRSPLHV. The CDR3 DNA is TGTGCCAGTAGTACCACAGGGGGCAGGTCACCCCTCCACGTT.